The clone carrying this T cell receptor beta chain was picked up many times. Each CDR3 protein is one row after TCRdb ran MiXCR on the PCR reads. The sample consists of 250,000 to 400,000 distinct CDR3 sequences, about a fifth of them appearing once. This record belongs to a study of molecular identifiers for immune sequencing clone quantification. CDR1 is KGHDR, CDR2 SFDVKD, per germline. The V and J ends lost 4 bases and 9 bases respectively, with 13 bases between them. The CDR3 consists of 13 residues. The TCR originated in a human donor in good health. Some libraries in this study had Jurkat cell RNA spiked in. The chain combines TRBV24-1 with TRBJ2-3, with unresolved D. Sequenced sample: naive CD8+ T cells from blood, with Jurkat cell RNA spiked in. Subset defined: FACS-sorted CD8+CD4-CCR7+CD45RA+ naive T cells. The CDR3 loop is CATSDLDPMTQYF. The CDR3 DNA sequence: TGTGCCACCAGTGACCTGGATCCGATGACGCAGTATTTT.